The TCR beta chain described here comes from a study of blood T cell repertoires in COVID-19. Overall study: The United States, Italy and Spain provided the acute and convalescent COVID-19 samples. Nucleic acid was either cDNA or gDNA, and it came from T cells, B-cell-depleted T cells, or PBMCs.

The CDR3 totals 14 residues. V shed 7 bases and J shed 2 bases, with 15 bases lying between them. Germline CDR1 reads LNHDA; CDR2 reads SQIVND (reference sequence). Methods used by the authors: Estimated nucleated cell counts came from reference gene primer amplification. Measured with immunoSEQ multiplex PCR; TCRdb has only the in-frame clones, and not every one. That table supplies the V and J calls and clone size; D and trimming were determined from the DNA. The sample consists of approximately 35,000 clones, 80% to 90% of them appearing once. Material for sequencing was peripheral blood. V gene TRBV19 combines with J gene TRBJ2-7; the D gene is possibly TRBD1 (6 bases). The origin of this receptor is a man aged 55 to 70 with active COVID-19. Written as DNA, the CDR3 is TGTGCCAGTACCCAAAGAGGGGGAGCCTACGAGCAGTACTTC. It encodes CASTQRGGAYEQYF.